This T cell receptor (beta chain) is drawn from a study of response to subunit inactivated influenza vaccine. Notes on the study in general: Each seasonal influenza vaccination recruits few new T cells, the authors suggested.

Trimming pared 6 bases from V and 2 bases from J, leaving 11 bases between. The CDR3 spans 14 residues. This clonotype was found many times. Its antigen is not identified. TCRdb passed the RT-PCR reads through MiXCR, listing each CDR3 protein once. This sample has 610,000 or so distinct CDR3 sequences, with around 15% found just once. Sample: PBMCs from blood, taken approximately 12 days after vaccination. The sequence derives from a middle-aged man who received an inactivated influenza vaccine. The rearrangement links TRBV12-3 or TRBV12-4 to TRBJ1-3; no clear D. The CDR3 DNA is TGTGCCAGCAGCTTGGCTGGGGCTGGAAACACCATATATTTT. Amino acid sequence: CASSLAGAGNTIYF.